One sample yielded the 27 T cell receptor beta chains listed below, sequenced in a study of identical twins. TCRdb re-derived calls from the 5' RACE reads in MiXCR, one entry per CDR3 protein. The sample records about 810,000 distinct CDR3 sequences, about 12% being singletons. The same sample was also studied in work on yellow fever vaccine responses in identical twins.

The specimen was PBMCs. The receptors come from a woman aged 18-29 years in good health.

This chain connects TRBV10-3 to TRBJ2-1; a weak D match, TRBD2 (5 bases). This CDR3 is built from 14 residues. Germline values: CDR1 ENHRY, CDR2 SYGVKD. V dropped 0 bases and J dropped 8 bases, with 11 bases sitting between them. The CDR3 loop reads CAISESRTGDEQFF. The DNA of the CDR3 is TGTGCCATCAGTGAGTCCCGGACTGGGGATGAGCAGTTCTTC.

This clonotype was counted a few times. This rearrangement joins TRBV5-1 to TRBJ2-7, with D possibly matching TRBD1 (5 bases). Per the germline V gene, CDR1 is SGHRS and CDR2 is YFSETQ. This CDR3 contains 15 residues. Deletions cut 0 bases from V and 1 base from J, with 11 bases between. The CDR3 DNA follows: TGCGCCAGCAGCTTGGGACAGCTAACGTCCTACGAGCAGTACTTC. This encodes CASSLGQLTSYEQYF.

This clonotype showed up just a few times. The chain is built from TRBV5-1 and TRBJ2-7, with TRBD2 identical over 7 bases. The CDR3 extends over 15 amino acids. The junction had 5 bases not matched to a gene; V was cut back by 2 bases and J by 0 bases. Germline CDR1 is SGHRS and CDR2 is YFSETQ. The CDR3 loop reads CASSFSGTSSYEQYF. The CDR3, as DNA: TGCGCCAGCAGCTTCAGCGGGACCAGCTCCTACGAGCAGTACTTC.

This clonotype was seen a few times. This rearrangement joins TRBV5-4 to TRBJ2-3; D is perhaps TRBD1 or TRBD2 (5 bases each). The V end was cut by 6 bases, the J end by 2 bases, with 16 bases between. Germline V gene sequence: CDR1 SGHNT, CDR2 YYREEE (reference sequence). The CDR3 length is 15 residues. CDR3 bases: TGTGCCAGCACCGCCGGGGCGGCCCTCACAGATACGCAGTATTTT. This encodes CASTAGAALTDTQYF.

CDR3 sequence reads: CASSYRWTADTNIPNEQFF. CDR3 in DNA: TGTGCCAGCAGTTACCGGTGGACAGCAGACACGAATATACCCAATGAGCAGTTCTTC. The V call is TRBV6-5, the J call TRBJ2-1; possibly TRBD1 for D (6 bases). Germline V gene sequence: CDR1 MNHEY, CDR2 SVGAGI. This CDR3 is built from 19 residues. The germline V and J ends were trimmed by 2 bases and 6 bases, with 26 bases remaining between them.

This chain joins TRBV7-9 and TRBJ2-1; TRBD1 or TRBD2 may be the D gene (5 bases each). Germline-derived CDR1 and CDR2 are SEHNR and FQNEAQ (reference sequence). Trimming stripped 5 bases from V and 6 bases from J, with 20 bases between. The CDR3 spans 16 residues. The CDR3 DNA follows: TGTGCCAGCAGCCCCCAGCCGGGGCCTCTATCCAATGAGCAGTTCTTC. It codes for CASSPQPGPLSNEQFF.

This clonotype was seen a few times. The chain employs TRBV5-1 and TRBJ2-2; the D is unclear. The germline CDR1 and CDR2 sequences are SGHRS and YFSETQ. This CDR3 region has 17 residues. V lost 0 bases and J 3 bases, leaving 15 bases between the germline ends. CDR3 sequence reads: CASSLEAGPSDTGELFF. The CDR3 DNA reads TGCGCCAGCAGCTTGGAGGCAGGACCATCGGACACCGGGGAGCTGTTTTTT.

There are many counts of this clonotype. The chain recombines TRBV20-1 with TRBJ2-1; TRBD2 aligns across 9 bases. V dropped 0 bases and J dropped 4; count of bases not matched to a gene: 7. The germline CDR1 and CDR2 sequences are DFQATT and SNEGSKA (reference sequence). The CDR3 is 16 residues long. DNA of the CDR3: TGCAGTGCTAGAGACCAGAGCGGGAGGAGATACAATGAGCAGTTCTTC. Residues: CSARDQSGRRYNEQFF.

This clonotype was seen only a few times. This sequence joins TRBV20-1 and TRBJ2-3; D gene ambiguous. CDR1 DFQATT and CDR2 SNEGSKA come from the germline V gene (reference sequence). The V and J ends lost 3 bases and 5 bases respectively, with 6 bases between them. This CDR3 is 11 amino acids long. As DNA, the CDR3 is TGCAGTGCTAGTGTGGTAGATACGCAGTATTTT. Translating gives CSASVVDTQYF.

At least ten counts were recorded for this clonotype. The V and J genes are TRBV19 and TRBJ1-1; the D gene is possibly TRBD1 (6 bases). V gave up 4 bases and J gave up 4 bases, with 10 bases separating them. The germline gives CDR1 LNHDA, CDR2 SQIVND (reference sequence). This CDR3 has 13 residues. In DNA, the CDR3 is TGTGCCAGTAGTAACAGGGAATTCACTGAAGCTTTCTTT. Its translation is CASSNREFTEAFF.

The V call is TRBV3-1, the J call TRBJ2-7; no definite D call. Germline assignment: CDR1 LGHDT and CDR2 YNNKEL (reference sequence). Trimming took off 5 bases at V and 2 bases at J, with 16 bases between the two ends. This CDR3 is 15 amino acids long. The CDR3 DNA reads as TGTGCCAGCAGCGGAAAGGGTCCAGGACCCTACGAGCAGTACTTC. Translating gives CASSGKGPGPYEQYF.

The rearrangement links TRBV28 to TRBJ1-5; 12 nucleotides align to TRBD1. V was pared by 7 bases and J by 6 bases, with 1 base of the junction left unmatched. The CDR3 sequence is 13 residues long. CDR1 and CDR2 (germline): MDHEN, SYDVKM. The CDR3 reads CASKGQGAQPQHF. The CDR3 DNA reads as TGTGCCAGCAAGGGACAGGGGGCTCAGCCCCAGCATTTT.

This clonotype occurred a few times. V and J are TRBV12-3 or TRBV12-4 and TRBJ2-3; D is undetermined. This CDR3 has 16 amino acids. V lost 6 bases to trimming and J lost 4 bases, with 20 bases between them. The CDR3 bases are TGTGCCAGCAGGGCCGACGCCAGTGCCCTCGCAGATACGCAGTATTTT. This sequence encodes CASRADASALADTQYF.

This clonotype was observed at least ten times. The CDR3 reads CASSPRWTKGTEAFF. The CDR3 region has the DNA TGTGCCAGCAGCCCCCGCTGGACAAAAGGCACTGAAGCTTTCTTT. This chain links TRBV7-2 with TRBJ1-1, with a weak D call TRBD1 (5 bases). Germline loops: CDR1 SGHTA, CDR2 FQGNSA. The CDR3 runs 15 residues. V lost 5 bases and J lost 4, with 17 bases in between. The full variable domain, completed using reference TRBV7-2 and TRBJ1-1, is GAGVSQSPSNKVTEKGKDVELRCDPISGHTALYWYRQSLGQGLEFLIYFQGNSAPDKSGLPSDRFSAERTGGSVSTLTIQRTQQEDSAVYLCASSPRWTKGTEAFFGQGTRLTVV.

This clonotype was counted many times. V gene TRBV5-1 combines with J gene TRBJ2-1; D might be TRBD2 (5 bases). This CDR3 is built from 15 residues. V shed 1 base and J shed 1 base, with 9 bases lying between them. Germline-derived CDR1 and CDR2 are SGHRS and YFSETQ. DNA of the CDR3: TGCGCCAGCAGCTTGTCCCTAGCTTCCTACAATGAGCAGTTCTTC. As protein: CASSLSLASYNEQFF.

This clonotype has at least ten counts. The chain recombines TRBV7-2 with TRBJ2-1; TRBD2 agrees at 9 bases. Unmatched junction bases numbered 10, after V lost 2 bases and J lost 5 bases. The CDR3 runs to 17 residues. Germline loops: CDR1 SGHTA, CDR2 FQGNSA. This chain's CDR3 is CASSLRVSSGKDNEQFF. The CDR3 DNA reads as TGTGCCAGCAGCTTACGGGTGTCTAGCGGGAAAGACAATGAGCAGTTCTTC.

This clonotype was recorded only once. The germline gene is not matched at one end of the junction; a read error may be the cause. J is TRBJ1-5 and V is TRBV20-1, with a weak D call TRBD1 (6 bases). The V gene's germline CDR1 is DFQATT and CDR2 SNEGSKA (reference sequence). This CDR3 contains 15 residues. The CDR3 loop reads CIALRQVYSNQPQHF. DNA for the CDR3: TGCATTGCTCTGAGACAGGTTTATAGCAATCAGCCCCAGCATTTT.

Comments on this clonotype: Since the CDR3 does not end with the conserved phenylalanine or tryptophan, this likely comes from a read error. This chain links TRBV10-3 with TRBJ1-5; D might be TRBD1 (5 bases). Trimming removed 0 bases at V and 11 bases at J, with 8 bases between. The germline CDR1 and CDR2 sequences are ENHRY and SYGVKD. The CDR3 has 12 amino acids. The CDR3 sequence is CAISESGEAQHL. CDR3 coding DNA: TGTGCCATCAGTGAGTCAGGGGAGGCCCAGCATCTT.

This clonotype was seen many times. The chain uses TRBV12-3 or TRBV12-4 and TRBJ1-2, with no clear D. V lost 3 bases and J lost 2, with 16 bases in between. The CDR3 is 16 amino acids. In nucleotides, the CDR3 is TGTGCCAGCAGTTTGTCTACGGTGGCAGTGAACTATGGCTACACCTTC. This sequence encodes CASSLSTVAVNYGYTF.

This clonotype occurred a few times. The CDR3 DNA reads TGCAGTGCTAGAATGTCACCTAGCAATCAGCCCCAGCATTTT. It yields the protein CSARMSPSNQPQHF. The genes are TRBV20-1 and TRBJ1-5; the D is unclear. The CDR3 covers 14 residues. CDR1 DFQATT and CDR2 SNEGSKA come from the germline V gene (reference sequence). V shed 2 bases and J shed 0 bases, with 8 bases lying between them.

The gene calls are TRBV7-9 and TRBJ2-1; D may correspond to TRBD1 or TRBD2 (5 bases each). V gave up 4 bases and J gave up 7 bases, with 17 bases separating them. The V gene's germline CDR1 is SEHNR and CDR2 FQNEAQ (reference sequence). There are 15 residues in the CDR3. For the CDR3, the DNA is TGTGCCAGCAGCTCCCCGGGACCCTTCGTGAATGAGCAGTTCTTC. This codes for CASSSPGPFVNEQFF.

This clonotype occurred many times. The DNA of the CDR3 is TGCGCCAGCAGCCAGGAGTGGAACACCGGGGAGCTGTTTTTT. Amino acid sequence: CASSQEWNTGELFF. This sequence joins TRBV5-1 and TRBJ2-2, with D uncertain. This CDR3 has 14 residues. V was clipped by 4 bases and J by 1 base, with 8 bases between them. Germline lookup yields CDR1 SGHRS and CDR2 YFSETQ.

The J gene is TRBJ2-1, the V gene TRBV2, with D possibly being TRBD2 (5 bases). The germline V gene has CDR1 SNHLY and CDR2 FYNNEI. The CDR3 has 13 amino acids. The V end lost 7 bases, the J end lost 7 bases, and 14 bases lay between the germline ends. The CDR3 loop reads CASKGIRDNEQFF. The CDR3 bases are TGTGCCAGCAAGGGTATTCGGGATAATGAGCAGTTCTTC.

This clonotype occurred a few times. The chain combines TRBV12-3 or TRBV12-4 with TRBJ2-3; 10 nucleotides match TRBD2. The V gene end was trimmed by 5 bases and the J gene end by 8 bases; junction bases not matched to a gene: 7. This CDR3 is 14 amino acids long. The CDR3 loop reads CASSPLAGVGTQYF. In DNA form, the CDR3 reads TGTGCCAGCAGTCCTCTAGCGGGAGTGGGTACGCAGTATTTT.

This clonotype has at least ten counts. V and J are TRBV5-1 and TRBJ2-3, with D maybe TRBD2 (6 bases). The CDR3 is 14 residues long. Deletions cut 0 bases from V and 4 bases from J, with 9 bases between. CDR1 and CDR2 from the germline V gene are SGHRS and YFSETQ. In DNA, the CDR3 is TGCGCCAGCAGCTTGGCCACTAGCCCAGATACGCAGTATTTT. Amino acid sequence: CASSLATSPDTQYF.

At least ten counts were recorded for this clonotype. The chain uses TRBV9 and TRBJ2-1; TRBD1 agrees at 10 bases. Germline CDR1 SGDLS, CDR2 YYNGEE. The CDR3 is 16 amino acids. J was trimmed by 7 bases and V by 5 bases; bases with no gene match: 12. As DNA, the CDR3 is TGTGCCAGCAGAGGGGGTTCGGGACAGGGGTTTAATGAGCAGTTCTTC. Amino acids: CASRGGSGQGFNEQFF.

The rearrangement joins TRBV9 to TRBJ1-2; TRBD1 matches at 7 bases. V was pared by 2 bases and J by 5 bases, with 6 bases of the junction left unmatched. The CDR3 runs 14 residues. Germline CDR1 is SGDLS and CDR2 is YYNGEE. CDR3 protein: CASSVAGTAYGYTF. The CDR3 DNA is TGTGCCAGCAGCGTCGCCGGGACAGCATATGGCTACACCTTC.